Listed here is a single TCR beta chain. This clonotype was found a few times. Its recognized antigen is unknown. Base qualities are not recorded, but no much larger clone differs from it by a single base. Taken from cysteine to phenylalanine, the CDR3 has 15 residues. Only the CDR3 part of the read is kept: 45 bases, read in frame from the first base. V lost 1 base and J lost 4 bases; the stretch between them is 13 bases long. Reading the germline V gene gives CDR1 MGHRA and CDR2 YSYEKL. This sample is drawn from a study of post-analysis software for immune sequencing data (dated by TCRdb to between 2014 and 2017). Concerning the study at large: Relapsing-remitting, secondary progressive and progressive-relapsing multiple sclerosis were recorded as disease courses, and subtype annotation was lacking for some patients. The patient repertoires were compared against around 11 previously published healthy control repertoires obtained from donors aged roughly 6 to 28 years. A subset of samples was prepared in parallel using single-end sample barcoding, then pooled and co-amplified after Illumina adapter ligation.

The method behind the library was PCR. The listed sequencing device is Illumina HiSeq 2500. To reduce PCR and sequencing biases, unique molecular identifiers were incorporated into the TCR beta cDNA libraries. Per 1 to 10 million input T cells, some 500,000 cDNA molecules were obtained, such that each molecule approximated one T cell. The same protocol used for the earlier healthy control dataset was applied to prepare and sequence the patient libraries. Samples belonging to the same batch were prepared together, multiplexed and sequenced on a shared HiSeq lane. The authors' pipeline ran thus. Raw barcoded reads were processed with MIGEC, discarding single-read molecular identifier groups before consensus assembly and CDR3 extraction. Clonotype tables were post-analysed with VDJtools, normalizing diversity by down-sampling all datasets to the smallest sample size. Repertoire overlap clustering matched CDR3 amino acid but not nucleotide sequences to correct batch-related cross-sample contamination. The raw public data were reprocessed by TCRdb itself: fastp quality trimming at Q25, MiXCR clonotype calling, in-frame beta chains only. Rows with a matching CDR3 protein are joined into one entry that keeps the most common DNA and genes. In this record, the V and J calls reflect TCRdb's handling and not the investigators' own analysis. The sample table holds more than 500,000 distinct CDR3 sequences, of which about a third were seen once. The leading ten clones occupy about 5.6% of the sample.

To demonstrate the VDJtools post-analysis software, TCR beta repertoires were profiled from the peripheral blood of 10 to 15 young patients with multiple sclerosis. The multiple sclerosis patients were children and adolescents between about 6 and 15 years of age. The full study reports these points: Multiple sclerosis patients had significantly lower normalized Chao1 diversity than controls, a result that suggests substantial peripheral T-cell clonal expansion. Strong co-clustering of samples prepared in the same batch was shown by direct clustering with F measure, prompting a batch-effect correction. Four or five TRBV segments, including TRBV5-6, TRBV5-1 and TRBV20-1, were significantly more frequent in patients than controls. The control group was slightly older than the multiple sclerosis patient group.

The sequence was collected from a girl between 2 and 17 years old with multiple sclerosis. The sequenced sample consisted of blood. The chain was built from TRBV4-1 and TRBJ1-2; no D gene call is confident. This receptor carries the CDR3 CASSQGIRPTYGYTF. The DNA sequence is TGCGCCAGCAGCCAAGGGATCCGGCCCACCTATGGCTACACCTTC.